A single T cell receptor (beta chain) is shown here with its context. Its antigen is currently unknown. The CDR3 is 15 amino acids. The germline V gene has CDR1 SGHTA and CDR2 FQGNSA. V lost 1 base to trimming and J lost 3 bases, with 10 bases between them. This entry comes from a study of post-analysis software for immune sequencing data. Study-wide results and caveats: When patients were compared with controls, about 5 TRBV segments were more frequent, TRBV5-6, TRBV5-1 and TRBV20-1 among them.

Unique molecular identifiers had been added to the TCR beta cDNA libraries. T cells numbering 1 to 10 million yielded cDNA molecules that totaled around 500,000. Using its own MiXCR run on the PCR reads, TCRdb lists one record per CDR3 protein. The sample contains about 430,000 distinct CDR3 sequences, approximately 38% of which appear only once. The chain couples TRBV7-2 to TRBJ2-1; D not resolved. The sequenced sample was blood. The source is a girl aged 2-15 years with multiple sclerosis. The CDR3 is CASSLVLSIYNEQFF. In DNA form, the CDR3 reads TGTGCCAGCAGCTTAGTATTATCGATCTACAATGAGCAGTTCTTC.